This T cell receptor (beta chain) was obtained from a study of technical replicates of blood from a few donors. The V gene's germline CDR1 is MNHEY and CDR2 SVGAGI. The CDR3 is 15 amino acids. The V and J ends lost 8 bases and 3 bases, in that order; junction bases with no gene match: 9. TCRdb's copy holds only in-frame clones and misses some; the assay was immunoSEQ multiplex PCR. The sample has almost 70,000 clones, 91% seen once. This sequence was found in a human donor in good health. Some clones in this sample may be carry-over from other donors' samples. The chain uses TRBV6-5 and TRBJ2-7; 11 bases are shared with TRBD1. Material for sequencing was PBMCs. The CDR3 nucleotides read TGTGCCAGCCGGTACAGGGACAGGGGGAACTACGAGCAGTACTTC. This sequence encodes CASRYRDRGNYEQYF.